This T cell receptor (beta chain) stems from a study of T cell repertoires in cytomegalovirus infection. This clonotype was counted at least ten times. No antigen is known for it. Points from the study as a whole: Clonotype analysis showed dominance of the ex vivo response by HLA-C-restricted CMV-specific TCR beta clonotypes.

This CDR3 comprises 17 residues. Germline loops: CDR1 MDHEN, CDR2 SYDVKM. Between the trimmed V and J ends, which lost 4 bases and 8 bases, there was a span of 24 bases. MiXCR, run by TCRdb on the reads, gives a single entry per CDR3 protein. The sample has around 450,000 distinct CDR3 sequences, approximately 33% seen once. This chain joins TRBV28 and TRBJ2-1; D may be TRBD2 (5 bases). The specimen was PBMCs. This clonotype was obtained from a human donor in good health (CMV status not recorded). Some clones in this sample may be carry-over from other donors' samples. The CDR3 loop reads CASSSLWTNPQRHEQFF. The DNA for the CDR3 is TGTGCCAGCAGTTCCCTTTGGACGAATCCCCAGCGGCATGAGCAGTTCTTC.